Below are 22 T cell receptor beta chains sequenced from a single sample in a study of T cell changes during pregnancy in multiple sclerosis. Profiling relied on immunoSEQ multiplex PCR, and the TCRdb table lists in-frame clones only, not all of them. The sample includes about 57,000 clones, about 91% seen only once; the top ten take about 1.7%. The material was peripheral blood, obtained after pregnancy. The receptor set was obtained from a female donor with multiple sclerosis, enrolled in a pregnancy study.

The CDR3 sequence is CASSGTDTGARFAEQYF. The CDR3 DNA is TGTGCCAGCAGCGGGACCGATACAGGGGCCCGCTTCGCCGAGCAGTACTTC. The chain uses TRBV2 and TRBJ2-7; 7 bases fit TRBD1. The CDR3 spans 17 residues. Germline values: CDR1 SNHLY, CDR2 FYNNEI. Trimming at V came to 6 bases and at J to 6 bases, leaving 20 bases not matched to a gene. Full variable domain (missing parts from reference TRBV2 and TRBJ2-7): EPEVTQTPSHQVTQMGQEVILRCVPISNHLYFYWYRQILGQKVEFLVSFYNNEISEKSEIFDDQFSVERPDGSNFTLKIRSTKLEDSAMYFCASSGTDTGARFAEQYFGPGTRLTVT.

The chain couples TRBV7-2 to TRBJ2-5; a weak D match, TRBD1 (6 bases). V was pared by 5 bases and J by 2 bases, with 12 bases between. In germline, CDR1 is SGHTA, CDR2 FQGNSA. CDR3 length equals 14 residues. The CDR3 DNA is TGTGCCAGCAGCCAAGCAGGGGTTCAAGAGACCCAGTACTTC. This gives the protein CASSQAGVQETQYF. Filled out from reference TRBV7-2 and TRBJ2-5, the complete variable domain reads GAGVSQSPSNKVTEKGKDVELRCDPISGHTALYWYRQSLGQGLEFLIYFQGNSAPDKSGLPSDRFSAERTGGSVSTLTIQRTQQEDSAVYLCASSQAGVQETQYFGPGTRLLVL.

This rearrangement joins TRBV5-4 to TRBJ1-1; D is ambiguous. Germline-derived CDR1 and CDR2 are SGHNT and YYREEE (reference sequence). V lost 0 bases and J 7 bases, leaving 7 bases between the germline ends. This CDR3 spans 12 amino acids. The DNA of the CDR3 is TGTGCCAGCAGCTTGGTCGAGGATGAAGCTTTCTTT. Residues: CASSLVEDEAFF.

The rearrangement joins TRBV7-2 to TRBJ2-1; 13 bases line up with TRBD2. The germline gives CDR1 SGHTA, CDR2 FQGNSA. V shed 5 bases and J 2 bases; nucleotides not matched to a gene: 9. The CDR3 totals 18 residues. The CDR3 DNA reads TGTGCCAGCAGCCAGAGGACTAGCGGGGGAGTCGCCTACAATGAGCAGTTCTTC. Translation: CASSQRTSGGVAYNEQFF. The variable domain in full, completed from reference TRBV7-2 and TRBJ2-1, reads GAGVSQSPSNKVTEKGKDVELRCDPISGHTALYWYRQSLGQGLEFLIYFQGNSAPDKSGLPSDRFSAERTGGSVSTLTIQRTQQEDSAVYLCASSQRTSGGVAYNEQFFGPGTRLTVL.

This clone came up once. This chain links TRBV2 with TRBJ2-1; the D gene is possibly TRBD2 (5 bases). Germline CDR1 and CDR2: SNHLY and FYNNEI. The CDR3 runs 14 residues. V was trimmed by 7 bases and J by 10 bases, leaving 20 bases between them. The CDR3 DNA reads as TGTGCCAGCATCCTAAACGACTACCTACGGGAGCAGTTCTTC. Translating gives CASILNDYLREQFF.

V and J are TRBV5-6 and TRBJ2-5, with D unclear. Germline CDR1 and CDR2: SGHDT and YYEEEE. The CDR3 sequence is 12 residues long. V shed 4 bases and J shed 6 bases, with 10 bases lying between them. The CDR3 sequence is CASSPHLQTQYF. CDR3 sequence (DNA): TGTGCCAGCAGCCCCCACCTACAGACCCAGTACTTC.

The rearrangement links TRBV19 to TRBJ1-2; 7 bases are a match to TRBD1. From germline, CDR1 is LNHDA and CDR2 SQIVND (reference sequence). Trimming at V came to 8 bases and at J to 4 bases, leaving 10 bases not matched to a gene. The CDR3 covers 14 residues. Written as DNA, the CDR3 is TGTGCCAGTGGGTACAGGGGAGTGGGCTATGGCTACACCTTC. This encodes CASGYRGVGYGYTF. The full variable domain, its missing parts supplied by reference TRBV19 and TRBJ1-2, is DGGITQSPKYLFRKEGQNVTLSCEQNLNHDAMYWYRQDPGQGLRLIYYSQIVNDFQKGDIAEGYSVSREKKESFPLTVTSAQKNPTAFYLCASGYRGVGYGYTFGSGTRLTVV.

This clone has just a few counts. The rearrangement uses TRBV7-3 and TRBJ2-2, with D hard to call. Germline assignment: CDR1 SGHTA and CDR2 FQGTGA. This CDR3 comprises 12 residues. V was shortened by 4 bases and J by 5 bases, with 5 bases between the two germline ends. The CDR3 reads CASSSETGELFF. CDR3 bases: TGTGCCAGCAGCTCCGAGACCGGGGAGCTGTTTTTT.

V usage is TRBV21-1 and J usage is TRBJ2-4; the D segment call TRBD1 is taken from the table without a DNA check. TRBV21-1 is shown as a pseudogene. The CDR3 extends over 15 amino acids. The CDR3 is CASNLPGQAFGIQYF. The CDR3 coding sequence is TGTGCCAGCAATCTTCCCGGACAGGCCTTTGGGATTCAGTACTTC.

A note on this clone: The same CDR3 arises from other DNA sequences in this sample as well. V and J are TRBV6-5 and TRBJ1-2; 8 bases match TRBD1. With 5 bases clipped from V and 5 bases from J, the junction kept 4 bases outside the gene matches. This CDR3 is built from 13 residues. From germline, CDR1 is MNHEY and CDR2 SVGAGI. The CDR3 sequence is CASSLDRGYGYTF. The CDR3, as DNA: TGTGCCAGCAGTCTTGACAGGGGTTATGGCTACACCTTC.

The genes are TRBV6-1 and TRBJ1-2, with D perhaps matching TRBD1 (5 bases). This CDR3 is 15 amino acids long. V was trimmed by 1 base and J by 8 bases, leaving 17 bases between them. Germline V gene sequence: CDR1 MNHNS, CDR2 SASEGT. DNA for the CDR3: TGTGCCAGCAGTGAAGGGCGGGGCAGGTCCGAGGGCTACACCTTC. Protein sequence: CASSEGRGRSEGYTF.

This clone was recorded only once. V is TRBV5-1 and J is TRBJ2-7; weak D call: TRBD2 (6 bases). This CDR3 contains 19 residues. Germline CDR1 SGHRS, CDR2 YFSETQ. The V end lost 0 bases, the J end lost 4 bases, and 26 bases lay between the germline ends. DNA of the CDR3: TGCGCCAGCAGCTTGGTGGTGGGGGGACCCCACAACTTGCCATACGAGCAGTACTTC. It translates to CASSLVVGGPHNLPYEQYF.

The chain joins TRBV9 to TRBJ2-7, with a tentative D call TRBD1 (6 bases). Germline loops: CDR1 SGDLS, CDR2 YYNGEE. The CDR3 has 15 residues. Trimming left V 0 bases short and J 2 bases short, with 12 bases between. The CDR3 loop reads CASSVVPGQTYEQYF. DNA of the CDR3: TGTGCCAGCAGCGTAGTTCCCGGACAGACCTACGAGCAGTACTTC.

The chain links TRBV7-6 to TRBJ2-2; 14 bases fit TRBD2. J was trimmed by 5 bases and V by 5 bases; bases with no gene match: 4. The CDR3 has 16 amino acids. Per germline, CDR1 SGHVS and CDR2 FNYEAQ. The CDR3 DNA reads TGTGCCAGCAGCCAGACTAGCGGGGGGGGTACCGGGGAGCTGTTTTTT. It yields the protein CASSQTSGGGTGELFF.

The DNA for the CDR3 is TGCGCCAGCAGCCACGACGACAGGGCTGAAGCTTTCTTT. It codes for CASSHDDRAEAFF. The chain joins TRBV4-3 to TRBJ1-1; 7 positions agree with TRBD1. Trimming at V came to 3 bases and at J to 6 bases, leaving 4 bases not matched to a gene. The length of the CDR3 is 13 residues. Per germline, CDR1 LGHNA and CDR2 YSLEER.

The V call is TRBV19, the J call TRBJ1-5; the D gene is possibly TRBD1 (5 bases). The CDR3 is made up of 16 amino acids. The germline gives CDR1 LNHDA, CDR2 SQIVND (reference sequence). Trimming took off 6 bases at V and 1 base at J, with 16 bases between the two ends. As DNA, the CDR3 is TGTGCCAGTAGCCTCCGGGGGACGTTCAGCAATCAGCCCCAGCATTTT. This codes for CASSLRGTFSNQPQHF.

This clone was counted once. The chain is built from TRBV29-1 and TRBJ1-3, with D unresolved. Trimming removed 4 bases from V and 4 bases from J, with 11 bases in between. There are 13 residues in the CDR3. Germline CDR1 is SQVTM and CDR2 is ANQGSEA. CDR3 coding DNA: TGCAGCGTTGCCGCCAGCGGGGGAAACACCATATATTTT. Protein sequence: CSVAASGGNTIYF.

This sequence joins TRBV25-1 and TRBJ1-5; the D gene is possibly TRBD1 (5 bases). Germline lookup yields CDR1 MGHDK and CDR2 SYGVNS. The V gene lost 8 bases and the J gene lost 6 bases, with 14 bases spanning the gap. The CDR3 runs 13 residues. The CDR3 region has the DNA TGTGCCAGCGGTGGGAGGGGAGCTCAGCCCCAGCATTTT. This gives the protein CASGGRGAQPQHF.

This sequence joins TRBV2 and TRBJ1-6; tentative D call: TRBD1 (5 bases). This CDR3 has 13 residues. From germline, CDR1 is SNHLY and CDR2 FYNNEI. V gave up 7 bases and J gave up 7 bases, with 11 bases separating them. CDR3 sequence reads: CASKGLANSPLHF. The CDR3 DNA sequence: TGTGCCAGCAAGGGACTGGCCAATTCACCCCTCCACTTT.

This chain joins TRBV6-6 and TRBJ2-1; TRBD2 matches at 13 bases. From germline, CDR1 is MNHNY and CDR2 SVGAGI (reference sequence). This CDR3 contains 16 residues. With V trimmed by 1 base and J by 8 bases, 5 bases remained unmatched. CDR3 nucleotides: TGTGCCAGCAGTTACTTGGGACTAGCGGGAATGGATGAGCAGTTCTTC. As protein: CASSYLGLAGMDEQFF.

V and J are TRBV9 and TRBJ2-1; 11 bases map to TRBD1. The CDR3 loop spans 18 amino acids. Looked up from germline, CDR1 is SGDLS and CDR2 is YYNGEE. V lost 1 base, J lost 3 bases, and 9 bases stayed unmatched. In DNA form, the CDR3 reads TGTGCCAGCAGCGTATTGGGACAGGGGGATTTAAACTACAATGAGCAGTTCTTC. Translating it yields CASSVLGQGDLNYNEQFF.

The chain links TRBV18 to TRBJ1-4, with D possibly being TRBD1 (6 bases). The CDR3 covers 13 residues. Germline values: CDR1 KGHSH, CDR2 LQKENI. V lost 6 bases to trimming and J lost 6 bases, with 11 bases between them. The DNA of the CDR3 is TGTGCCAGCTCGTCGGGGGGCGATGAAAAACTGTTTTTT. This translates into CASSSGGDEKLFF.